Below, one T cell receptor beta chain is given with its context. Trimming took off 4 bases at V and 2 bases at J, with 14 bases between the two ends. Per the germline V gene, CDR1 is SGHTA and CDR2 is FQGNSA. The CDR3 runs 15 residues. As processed by the authors: Amplifying reference gene primers gave estimates of nucleated cell counts. Using immunoSEQ multiplex PCR, the repertoire was profiled, and TCRdb retains in-frame clones only, with some absent. That table supplies the V and J calls and clone size; D and trimming were determined from the DNA. The sample holds fewer than 80,000 clones, roughly 90% seen once. This specimen belongs to a study of blood T cell repertoires in COVID-19. Turning to the study itself: PBMCs, B-cell-depleted T cells, or T cells were the source of the cDNA or gDNA that made up the material.

The sequenced sample consisted of peripheral blood. The receptor was derived from a woman in her 50s with active or convalescent COVID-19. The rearrangement joins TRBV7-2 to TRBJ2-5; tentatively, D is TRBD2 (6 bases). The CDR3 DNA reads TGTGCCAGCAGCTATTTTATGGGGGGACAAGAGACCCAGTACTTC. Its translation: CASSYFMGGQETQYF.